Below, 5 T cell receptor beta chains from the same sample are listed, as sequenced in a study of response to subunit inactivated influenza vaccine. MiXCR, run by TCRdb on the RT-PCR reads, gives a single entry per CDR3 protein. This sample has about 300,000 distinct CDR3 sequences, with around 22% found just once. The sequencing used PBMCs from blood, collected approximately 20 months after vaccination. The source of these receptors is a man aged 50 to 69 who received an inactivated influenza vaccine.

This clonotype was seen more than once but under ten times. This chain connects TRBV6-6 to TRBJ1-2, with TRBD1 as a possible D gene (6 bases). Trimming removed 6 bases from V and 2 bases from J, with 10 bases in between. The CDR3 consists of 13 residues. The germline V gene encodes CDR1 MNHNY and CDR2 SVGAGI (reference sequence). CDR3 DNA: TGTGCCAGCAGGGACAGTATCAACTATGGCTACACCTTC. Protein: CASRDSINYGYTF.

As DNA, the CDR3 is TGCGCCAGCAGCGGGGGGGAGAGGGCAGATACGCAGTATTTT. It translates to CASSGGERADTQYF. The genes are TRBV4-3 and TRBJ2-3; 7 bases fit TRBD2. CDR1 is LGHNA and CDR2 is YSLEER in the germline V gene. CDR3 length: 14 residues. V was pared by 5 bases and J by 4 bases, with 6 bases of the junction left unmatched.

This sequence joins TRBV7-9 and TRBJ2-5; the D gene is possibly TRBD2 (6 bases). The length of the CDR3 is 14 residues. Trimming shortened V by 0 bases and J by 4 bases, and 9 bases separated the two germline ends. Looked up from germline, CDR1 is SEHNR and CDR2 is FQNEAQ (reference sequence). The CDR3 sequence is CASSLAMRGETQYF. The CDR3 bases are TGTGCCAGCAGCTTAGCGATGCGGGGAGAGACCCAGTACTTC. Full variable domain (remainder filled in from reference TRBV7-9 and TRBJ2-5): DTGVSQNPRHKITKRGQNVTFRCDPISEHNRLYWYRQTLGQGPEFLTYFQNEAQLEKSRLLSDRFSAERPKGSFSTLEIQRTEQGDSAMYLCASSLAMRGETQYFGPGTRLLVL.

This clonotype was observed at least ten times. The rearrangement joins TRBV2 to TRBJ1-4; D remains ambiguous. Germline lookup yields CDR1 SNHLY and CDR2 FYNNEI. The germline V and J ends were trimmed by 3 bases and 8 bases, with 13 bases remaining between them. The CDR3 totals 14 residues. In nucleotides, the CDR3 is TGTGCCAGCAGTGACAGTAACCTCAGGGAAAAACTGTTTTTT. Its translation is CASSDSNLREKLFF.

The chain has TRBV28 and TRBJ2-7, with D possibly TRBD1 on 6 matching bases. V was shortened by 9 bases and J by 1 base, with 13 bases between the two germline ends. The CDR3 spans 13 residues. CDR1 MDHEN and CDR2 SYDVKM come from the germline V gene. CDR3 nucleotide sequence: TGTGCCAGTGACAGGTCGGGGTCCTACGAGCAGTACTTC. Amino acids: CASDRSGSYEQYF.